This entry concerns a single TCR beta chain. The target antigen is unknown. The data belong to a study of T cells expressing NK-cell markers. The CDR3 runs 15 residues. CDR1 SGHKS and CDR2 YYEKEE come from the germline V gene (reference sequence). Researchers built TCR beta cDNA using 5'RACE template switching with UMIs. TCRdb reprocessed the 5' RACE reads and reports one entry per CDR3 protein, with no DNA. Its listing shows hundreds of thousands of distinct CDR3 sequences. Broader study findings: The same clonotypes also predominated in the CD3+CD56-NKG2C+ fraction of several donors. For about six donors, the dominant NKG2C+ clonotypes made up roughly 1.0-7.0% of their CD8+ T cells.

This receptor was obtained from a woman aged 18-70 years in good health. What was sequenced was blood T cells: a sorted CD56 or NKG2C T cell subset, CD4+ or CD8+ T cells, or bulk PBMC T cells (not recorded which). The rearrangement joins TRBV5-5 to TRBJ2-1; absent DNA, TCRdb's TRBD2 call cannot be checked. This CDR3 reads CASSFSERGGNEQFF.